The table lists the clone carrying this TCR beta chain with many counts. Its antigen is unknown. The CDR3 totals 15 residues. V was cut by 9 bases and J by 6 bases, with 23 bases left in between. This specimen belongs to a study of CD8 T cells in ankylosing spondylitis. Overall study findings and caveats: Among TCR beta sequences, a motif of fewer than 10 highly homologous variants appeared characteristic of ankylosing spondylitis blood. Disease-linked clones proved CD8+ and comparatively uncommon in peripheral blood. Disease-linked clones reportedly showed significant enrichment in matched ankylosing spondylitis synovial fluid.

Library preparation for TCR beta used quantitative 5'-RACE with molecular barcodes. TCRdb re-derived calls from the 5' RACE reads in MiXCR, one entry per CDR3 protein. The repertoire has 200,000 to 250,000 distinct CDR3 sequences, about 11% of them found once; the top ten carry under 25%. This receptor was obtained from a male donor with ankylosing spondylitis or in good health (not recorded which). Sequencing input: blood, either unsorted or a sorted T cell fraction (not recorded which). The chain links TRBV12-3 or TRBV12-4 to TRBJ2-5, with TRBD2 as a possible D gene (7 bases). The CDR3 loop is CARREGGGCLKTQYF. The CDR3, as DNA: TGTGCCAGACGGGAAGGGGGGGGTTGTTTAAAGACCCAGTACTTC.